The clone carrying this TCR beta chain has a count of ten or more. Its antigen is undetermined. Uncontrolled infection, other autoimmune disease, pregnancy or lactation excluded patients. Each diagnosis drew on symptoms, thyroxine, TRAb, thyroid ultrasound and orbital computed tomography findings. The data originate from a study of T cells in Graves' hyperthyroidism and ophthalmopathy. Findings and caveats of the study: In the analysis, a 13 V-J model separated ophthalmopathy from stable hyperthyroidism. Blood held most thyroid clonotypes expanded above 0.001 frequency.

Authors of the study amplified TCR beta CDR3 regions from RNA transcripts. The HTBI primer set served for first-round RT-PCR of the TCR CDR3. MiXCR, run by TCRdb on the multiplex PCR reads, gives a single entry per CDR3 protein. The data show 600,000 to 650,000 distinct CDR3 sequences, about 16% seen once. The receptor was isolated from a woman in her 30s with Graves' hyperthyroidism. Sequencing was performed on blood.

The CDR3 DNA sequence: TGTGCCAGCAGTAGGGGACTAGCTAACAATGAGCAGTTCTTC. Translation gives CASSRGLANNEQFF. V is TRBV6-1 and J is TRBJ2-1, with 9 bases aligning to TRBD2. Germline loops: CDR1 MNHNS, CDR2 SASEGT. The CDR3 covers 14 residues. The V and J ends lost 5 bases and 5 bases, in that order; junction bases with no gene match: 4.